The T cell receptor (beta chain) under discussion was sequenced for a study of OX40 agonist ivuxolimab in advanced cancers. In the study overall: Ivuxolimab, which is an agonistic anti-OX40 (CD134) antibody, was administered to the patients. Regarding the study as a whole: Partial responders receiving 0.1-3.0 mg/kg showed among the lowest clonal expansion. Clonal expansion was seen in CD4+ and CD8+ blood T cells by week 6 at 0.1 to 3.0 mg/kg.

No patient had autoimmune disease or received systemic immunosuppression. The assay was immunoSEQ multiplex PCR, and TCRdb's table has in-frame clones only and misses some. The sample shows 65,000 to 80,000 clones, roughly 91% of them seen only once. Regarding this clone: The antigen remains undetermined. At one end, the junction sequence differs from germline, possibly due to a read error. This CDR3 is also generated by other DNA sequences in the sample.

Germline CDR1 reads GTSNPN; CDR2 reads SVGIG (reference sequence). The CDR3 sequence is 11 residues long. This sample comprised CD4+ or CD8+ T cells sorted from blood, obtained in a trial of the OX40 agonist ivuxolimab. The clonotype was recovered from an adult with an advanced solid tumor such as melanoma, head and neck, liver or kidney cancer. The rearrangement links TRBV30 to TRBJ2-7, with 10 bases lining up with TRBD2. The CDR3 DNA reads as TGTGCGTGGACTAGCGGTTACGAGCAGTACTTC. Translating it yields CAWTSGYEQYF.